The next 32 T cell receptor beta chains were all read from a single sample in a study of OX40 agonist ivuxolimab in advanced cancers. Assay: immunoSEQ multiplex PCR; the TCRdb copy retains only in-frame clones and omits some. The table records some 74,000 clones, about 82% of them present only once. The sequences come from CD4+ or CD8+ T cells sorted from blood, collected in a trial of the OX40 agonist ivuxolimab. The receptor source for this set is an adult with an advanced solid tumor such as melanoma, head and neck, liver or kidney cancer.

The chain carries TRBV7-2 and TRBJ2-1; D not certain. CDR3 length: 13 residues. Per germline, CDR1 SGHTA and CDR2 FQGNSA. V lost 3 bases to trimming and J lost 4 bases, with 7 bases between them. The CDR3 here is CASSFQQYNEQFF. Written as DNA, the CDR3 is TGTGCCAGCAGCTTTCAACAATACAATGAGCAGTTCTTC.

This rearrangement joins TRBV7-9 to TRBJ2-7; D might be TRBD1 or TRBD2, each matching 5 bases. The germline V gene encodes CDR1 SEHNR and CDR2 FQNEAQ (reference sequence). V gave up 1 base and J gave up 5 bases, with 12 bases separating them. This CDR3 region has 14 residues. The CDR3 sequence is CASSLVGGGNEQYF. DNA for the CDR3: TGTGCCAGCAGCTTAGTAGGTGGGGGTAACGAGCAGTACTTC.

The CDR3 sequence is CASSLGVLSGGAETQYF. As DNA, the CDR3 is TGTGCCAGCAGCTTAGGGGTCCTTAGCGGGGGGGCTGAGACCCAGTACTTC. The chain links TRBV11-3 to TRBJ2-5; 11 positions agree with TRBD2. Unmatched junction bases numbered 9, after V lost 1 base and J lost 5 bases. CDR1 and CDR2 (germline): SGHNT, YENEEA. The CDR3 is made up of 17 amino acids.

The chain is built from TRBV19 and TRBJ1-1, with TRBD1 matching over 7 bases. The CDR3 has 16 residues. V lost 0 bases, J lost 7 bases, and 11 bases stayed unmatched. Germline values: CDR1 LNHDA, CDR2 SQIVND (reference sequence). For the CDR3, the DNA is TGTGCCAGTAGTATAGATCCCAGGGCCCGGGACAGTGAAGCTTTCTTT. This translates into CASSIDPRARDSEAFF.

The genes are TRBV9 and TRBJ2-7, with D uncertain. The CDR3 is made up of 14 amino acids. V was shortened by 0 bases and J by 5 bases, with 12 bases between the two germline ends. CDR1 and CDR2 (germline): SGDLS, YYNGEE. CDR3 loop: CASSVGPKRDEQYF. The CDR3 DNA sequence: TGTGCCAGCAGCGTAGGGCCCAAACGCGACGAGCAGTACTTC.

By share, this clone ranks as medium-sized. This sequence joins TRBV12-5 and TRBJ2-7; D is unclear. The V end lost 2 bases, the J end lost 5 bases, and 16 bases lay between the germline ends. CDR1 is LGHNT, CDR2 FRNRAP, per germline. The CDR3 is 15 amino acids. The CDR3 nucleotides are TGTGCTAGTGGTTTGCCTCCGGGTCCCCAAGACGAGCAGTACTTC. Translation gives CASGLPPGPQDEQYF.

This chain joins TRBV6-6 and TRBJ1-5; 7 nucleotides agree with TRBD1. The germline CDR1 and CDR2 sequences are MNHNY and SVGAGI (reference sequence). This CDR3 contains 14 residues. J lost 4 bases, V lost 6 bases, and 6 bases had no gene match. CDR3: CASSRQGGNQPQHF. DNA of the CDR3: TGTGCCAGCAGCCGACAGGGTGGGAATCAGCCCCAGCATTTT.

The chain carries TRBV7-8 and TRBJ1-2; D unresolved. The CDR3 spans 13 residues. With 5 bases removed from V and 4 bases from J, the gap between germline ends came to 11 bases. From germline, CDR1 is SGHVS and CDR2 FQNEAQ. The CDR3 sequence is CASSPAETYGYTF. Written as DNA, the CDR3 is TGTGCCAGCAGCCCAGCAGAGACCTATGGCTACACCTTC.

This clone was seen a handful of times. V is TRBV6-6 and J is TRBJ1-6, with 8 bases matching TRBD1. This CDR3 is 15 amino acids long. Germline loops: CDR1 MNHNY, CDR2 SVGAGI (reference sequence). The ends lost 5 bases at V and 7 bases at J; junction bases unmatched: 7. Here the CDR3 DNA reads TGTGCCAGCAGTCCAGTTGGGACAGGAAATTCACCCCTCCACTTT. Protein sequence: CASSPVGTGNSPLHF.

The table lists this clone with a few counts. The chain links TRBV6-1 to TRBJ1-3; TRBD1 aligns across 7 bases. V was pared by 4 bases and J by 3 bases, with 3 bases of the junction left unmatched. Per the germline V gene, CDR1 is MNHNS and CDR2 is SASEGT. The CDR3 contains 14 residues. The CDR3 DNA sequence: TGTGCCAGCAGTGTGACAGGGTTTGGAAACACCATATATTTT. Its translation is CASSVTGFGNTIYF.

CDR3 sequence reads: CASSPGHSTDTQYF. The CDR3, as DNA: TGTGCCAGCTCACCCGGACATTCCACAGATACGCAGTATTTT. The chain carries TRBV18 and TRBJ2-3; maybe TRBD1 (5 bases). CDR3 size: 14 residues. From germline, CDR1 is KGHSH and CDR2 LQKENI. With 3 bases removed from V and 2 bases from J, the gap between germline ends came to 9 bases.

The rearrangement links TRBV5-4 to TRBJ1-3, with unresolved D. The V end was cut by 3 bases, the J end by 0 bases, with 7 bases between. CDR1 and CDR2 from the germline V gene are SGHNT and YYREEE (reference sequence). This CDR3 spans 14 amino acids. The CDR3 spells CASSSLGSGNTIYF. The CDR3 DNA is TGTGCCAGCAGCTCCCTGGGCTCTGGAAACACCATATATTTT.

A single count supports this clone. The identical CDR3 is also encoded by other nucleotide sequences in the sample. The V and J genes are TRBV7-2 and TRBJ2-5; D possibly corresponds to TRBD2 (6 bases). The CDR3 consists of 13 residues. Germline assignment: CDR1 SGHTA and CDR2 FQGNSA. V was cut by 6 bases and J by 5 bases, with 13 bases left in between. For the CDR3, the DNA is TGTGCCAGCAGTCTGGAGGGCGGGGAGACCCAGTACTTC. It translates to CASSLEGGETQYF.

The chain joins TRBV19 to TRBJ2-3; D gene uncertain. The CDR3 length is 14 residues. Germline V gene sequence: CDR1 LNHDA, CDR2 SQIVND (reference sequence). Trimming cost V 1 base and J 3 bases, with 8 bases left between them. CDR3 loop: CASSIVHLTDTQYF. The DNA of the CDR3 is TGTGCCAGTAGTATAGTTCACCTAACAGATACGCAGTATTTT. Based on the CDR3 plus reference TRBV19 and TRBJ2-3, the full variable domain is DGGITQSPKYLFRKEGQNVTLSCEQNLNHDAMYWYRQDPGQGLRLIYYSQIVNDFQKGDIAEGYSVSREKKESFPLTVTSAQKNPTAFYLCASSIVHLTDTQYFGPGTRLTVL.

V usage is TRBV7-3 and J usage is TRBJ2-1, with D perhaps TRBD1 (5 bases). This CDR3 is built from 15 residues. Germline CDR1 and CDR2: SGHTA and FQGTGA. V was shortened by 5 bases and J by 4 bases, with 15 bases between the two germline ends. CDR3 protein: CASSPDSLPYNEQFF. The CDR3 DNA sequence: TGTGCCAGCAGCCCAGACAGCCTCCCTTACAATGAGCAGTTCTTC.

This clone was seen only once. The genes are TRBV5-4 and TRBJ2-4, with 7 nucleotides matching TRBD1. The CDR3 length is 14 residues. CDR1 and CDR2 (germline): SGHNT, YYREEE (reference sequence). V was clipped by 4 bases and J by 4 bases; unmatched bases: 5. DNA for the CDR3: TGTGCCAGCAGCGCAACAGGGGAAAAAAACATTCAGTACTTC. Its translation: CASSATGEKNIQYF.

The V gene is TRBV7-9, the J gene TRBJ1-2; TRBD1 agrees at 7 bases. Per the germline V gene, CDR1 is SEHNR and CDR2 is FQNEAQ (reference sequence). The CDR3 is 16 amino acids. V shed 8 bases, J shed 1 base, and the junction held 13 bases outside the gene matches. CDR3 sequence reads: CASGWSGTELNYGYTF. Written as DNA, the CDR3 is TGTGCCAGCGGATGGTCCGGGACAGAGCTTAACTATGGCTACACCTTC.

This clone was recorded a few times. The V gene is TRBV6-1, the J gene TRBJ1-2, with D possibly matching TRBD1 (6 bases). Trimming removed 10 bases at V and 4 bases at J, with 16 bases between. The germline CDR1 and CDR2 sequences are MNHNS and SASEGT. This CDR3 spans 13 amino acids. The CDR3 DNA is TGTGCCACAGATGGACAGTATTCCTATGGCTACACCTTC. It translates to CATDGQYSYGYTF.

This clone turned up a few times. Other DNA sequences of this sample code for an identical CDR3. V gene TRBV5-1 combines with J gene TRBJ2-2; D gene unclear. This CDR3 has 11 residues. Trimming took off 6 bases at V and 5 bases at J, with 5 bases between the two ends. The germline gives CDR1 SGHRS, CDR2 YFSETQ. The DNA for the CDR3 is TGCGCCAGCACCTCGACCGGGGAGCTGTTTTTT. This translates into CASTSTGELFF. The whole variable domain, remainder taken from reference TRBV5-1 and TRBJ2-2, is KAGVTQTPRYLIKTRGQQVTLSCSPISGHRSVSWYQQTPGQGLQFLFEYFSETQRNKGNFPGRFSGRQFSNSRSEMNVSTLELGDSALYLCASTSTGELFFGEGSRLTVL.

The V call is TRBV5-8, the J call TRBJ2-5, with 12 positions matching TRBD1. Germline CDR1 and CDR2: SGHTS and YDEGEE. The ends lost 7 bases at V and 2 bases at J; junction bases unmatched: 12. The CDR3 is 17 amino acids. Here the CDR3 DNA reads TGTGCCAGCGCCGGGACAGGGGGCGGACATTATCAAGAGACCCAGTACTTC. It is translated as CASAGTGGGHYQETQYF.

The CDR3 coding sequence is TGTGCCAGCAGCCGCTCTACAGTTTCCTACGAGCAGTACTTC. Encoded protein: CASSRSTVSYEQYF. This chain connects TRBV5-5 to TRBJ2-7; D is undetermined. V lost 4 bases and J 1 base, leaving 12 bases between the germline ends. There are 14 residues in the CDR3. Looked up from germline, CDR1 is SGHKS and CDR2 is YYEKEE (reference sequence).

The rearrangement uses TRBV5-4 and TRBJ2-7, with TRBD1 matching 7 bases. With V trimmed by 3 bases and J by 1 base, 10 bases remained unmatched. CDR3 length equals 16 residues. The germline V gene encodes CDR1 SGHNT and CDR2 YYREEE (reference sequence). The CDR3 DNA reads TGTGCCAGCAGCTGGGGCAGTGACAGGGCATCCTACGAGCAGTACTTC. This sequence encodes CASSWGSDRASYEQYF.

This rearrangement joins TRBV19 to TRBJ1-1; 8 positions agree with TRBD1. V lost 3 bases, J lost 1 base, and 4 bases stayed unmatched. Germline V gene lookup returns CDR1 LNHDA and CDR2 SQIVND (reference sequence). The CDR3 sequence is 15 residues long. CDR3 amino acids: CASSIRDRWNTEAFF. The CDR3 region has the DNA TGTGCCAGTAGTATTCGGGACAGGTGGAACACTGAAGCTTTCTTT.

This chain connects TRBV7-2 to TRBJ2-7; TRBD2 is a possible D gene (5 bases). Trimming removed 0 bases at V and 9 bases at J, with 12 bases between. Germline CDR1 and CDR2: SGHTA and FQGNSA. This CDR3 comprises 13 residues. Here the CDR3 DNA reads TGTGCCAGCAGCTTAGCGGGAGAACGCGGGCAGTACTTC. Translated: CASSLAGERGQYF.

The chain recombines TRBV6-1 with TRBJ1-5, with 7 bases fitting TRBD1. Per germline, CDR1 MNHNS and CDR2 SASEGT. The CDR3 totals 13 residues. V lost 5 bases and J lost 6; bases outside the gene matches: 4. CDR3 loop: CASSPQGGQPQHF. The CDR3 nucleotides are TGTGCCAGCAGTCCCCAGGGGGGTCAGCCCCAGCATTTT.

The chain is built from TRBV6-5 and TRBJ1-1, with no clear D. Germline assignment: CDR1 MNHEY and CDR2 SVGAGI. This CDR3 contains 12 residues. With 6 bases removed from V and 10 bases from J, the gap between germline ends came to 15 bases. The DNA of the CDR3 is TGTGCCAGCAGCTCCTCCCAGCAGAGAGCTTTCTTT. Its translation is CASSSSQQRAFF.

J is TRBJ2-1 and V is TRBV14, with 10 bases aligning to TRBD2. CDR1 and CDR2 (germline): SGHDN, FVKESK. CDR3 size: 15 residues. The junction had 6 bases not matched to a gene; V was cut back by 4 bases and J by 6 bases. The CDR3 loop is CASSRPGLAFNEQFF. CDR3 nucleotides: TGTGCCAGCAGCCGACCGGGACTAGCGTTCAATGAGCAGTTCTTC.

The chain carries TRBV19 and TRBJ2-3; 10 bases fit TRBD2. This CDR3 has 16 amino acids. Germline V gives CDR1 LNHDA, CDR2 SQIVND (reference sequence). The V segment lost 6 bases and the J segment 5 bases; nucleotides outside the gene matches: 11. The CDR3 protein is CASRGLAGAAGDTQYF. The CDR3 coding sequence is TGTGCCAGTAGGGGGCTAGCGGGGGCTGCCGGAGATACGCAGTATTTT.

This chain's CDR3 is CASSSSYTAPNQPQHF. The DNA for the CDR3 is TGTGCCAGCAGTTCCTCGTACACGGCCCCGAATCAGCCCCAGCATTTT. The V call is TRBV6-5, the J call TRBJ1-5; D not certain. V was shortened by 4 bases and J by 4 bases, with 17 bases between the two germline ends. The germline V gene has CDR1 MNHEY and CDR2 SVGAGI. This CDR3 comprises 16 residues.

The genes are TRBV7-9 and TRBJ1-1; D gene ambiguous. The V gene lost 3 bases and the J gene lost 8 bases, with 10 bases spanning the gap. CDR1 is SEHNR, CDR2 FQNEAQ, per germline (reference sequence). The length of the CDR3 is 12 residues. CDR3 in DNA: TGTGCCAGCAGCTTTGGTGCCGGGGAAGCTTTCTTT. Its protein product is CASSFGAGEAFF.

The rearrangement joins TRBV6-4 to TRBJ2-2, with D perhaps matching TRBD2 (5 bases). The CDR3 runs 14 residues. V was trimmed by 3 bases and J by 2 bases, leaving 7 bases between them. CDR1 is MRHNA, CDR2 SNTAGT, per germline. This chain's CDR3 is CASSEGLNTGELFF. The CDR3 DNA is TGTGCCAGCAGTGAAGGACTCAACACCGGGGAGCTGTTTTTT.

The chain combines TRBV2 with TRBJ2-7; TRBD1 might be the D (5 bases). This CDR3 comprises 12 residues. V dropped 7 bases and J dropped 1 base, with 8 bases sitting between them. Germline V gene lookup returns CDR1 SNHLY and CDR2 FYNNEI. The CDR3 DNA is TGTGCCAGCAAACAGGTTTCCTACGAGCAGTACTTC. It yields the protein CASKQVSYEQYF.